The subject of this entry is one T cell receptor beta chain. The data are from a study of T cell changes during pregnancy in multiple sclerosis. The CDR3 is 18 amino acids. CDR1 SGDLS and CDR2 YYNGEE come from the germline V gene. V lost 7 bases, J lost 7 bases, and 17 bases stayed unmatched. Produced via immunoSEQ multiplex PCR; TCRdb's table is partial and in-frame only. Of more than 10,000 clones in the sample, about 91% were seen once. The material sequenced was CD8+ T cells from peripheral blood mononuclear cells, taken in the second trimester of pregnancy. The receptor comes from a female donor in good health, enrolled as a control in a pregnancy study. The chain is built from TRBV9 and TRBJ1-6; 10 nucleotides align to TRBD1. CDR3 DNA: TGTGCCAGCGGTGGGGCACTAACCGGGACAGGGGTCAATTCACCCCTCCACTTT. This gives the protein CASGGALTGTGVNSPLHF.